Presented here are 20 T cell receptor beta chains from one specimen sequenced in a study of control samples from healthy donors and cancer patients. This table comes from immunoSEQ multiplex PCR, and its TCRdb copy is limited to in-frame clones, with some not included. The sample consists of fewer than 20,000 clones, around 84% of them appearing once. Sequencing was carried out using PBMCs. These receptors came from a woman in her 70s with colorectal cancer.

The chain has TRBV3-1 (or the pseudogene TRBV3-2) and TRBJ2-5; TRBD1 matches at 8 bases. The CDR3 runs to 15 residues. Germline V lookup: CDR1 LGHDT, CDR2 YNNKEL (reference sequence). J was trimmed by 5 bases and V by 3 bases; bases with no gene match: 8. CDR3 residues: CASSQDRVRTETQYF. CDR3 nucleotide sequence: TGTGCCAGCAGCCAGGACAGGGTAAGGACGGAGACCCAGTACTTC.

The V call is TRBV18, the J call TRBJ2-7; 7 nucleotides align to TRBD2. Germline CDR1 and CDR2: KGHSH and LQKENI. J gave up 0 bases and V 4 bases, and 9 bases lay outside the gene matches. The CDR3 is 16 amino acids. The chain's CDR3 is CASSRNRDYLSYEQYF. The CDR3 DNA reads TGTGCCAGCTCACGAAACCGGGACTACCTCTCCTACGAGCAGTACTTC.

This clone was observed once. The chain recombines TRBV7-3 with TRBJ2-2; the D gene is possibly TRBD1 (6 bases). Per germline, CDR1 SGHTA and CDR2 FQGTGA. The V and J ends lost 0 bases and 2 bases respectively, with 7 bases between them. This CDR3 has 15 amino acids. CDR3 coding DNA: TGTGCCAGCAGCTTAACACAGGGTAACACCGGGGAGCTGTTTTTT. Protein: CASSLTQGNTGELFF. Full variable domain (rest looked up from reference TRBV7-3 and TRBJ2-2): GAGVSQTPSNKVTEKGKYVELRCDPISGHTALYWYRQSLGQGPEFLIYFQGTGAADDSGLPNDRFFAVRPEGSVSTLKIQRTERGDSAVYLCASSLTQGNTGELFFGEGSRLTVL.

This clone was counted a few times. The V and J genes are TRBV6-5 and TRBJ2-7; D unresolved. Per germline, CDR1 MNHEY and CDR2 SVGAGI. With 2 bases removed from V and 0 bases from J, the gap between germline ends came to 8 bases. The CDR3 is made up of 14 amino acids. This chain's CDR3 is CASSYQRFSYEQYF. The CDR3 DNA reads as TGTGCCAGCAGTTACCAGCGATTCTCCTACGAGCAGTACTTC.

This chain joins TRBV6-5 and TRBJ2-1; D remains ambiguous. Trimming cost V 2 bases and J 0 bases, with 8 bases left between them. Germline V lookup: CDR1 MNHEY, CDR2 SVGAGI. The CDR3 is 15 residues long. CDR3 sequence (DNA): TGTGCCAGCAGTTACACCGGAAGCTCCTACAATGAGCAGTTCTTC. Residues: CASSYTGSSYNEQFF.

The chain joins TRBV5-6 to TRBJ1-6, with no clear D. Trimming took off 3 bases at V and 2 bases at J, with 12 bases between the two ends. Germline values: CDR1 SGHDT, CDR2 YYEEEE. CDR3 length: 16 amino acids. The CDR3 is CASSYRLGTYNSPLHF. For the CDR3, the DNA is TGTGCCAGCAGCTATCGGTTGGGAACCTATAATTCACCCCTCCACTTT.

The chain joins TRBV5-1 to TRBJ1-2; the D gene is possibly TRBD1 (5 bases). V was clipped by 0 bases and J by 5 bases, with 11 bases between them. CDR1 and CDR2 (germline): SGHRS, YFSETQ. The CDR3 extends over 14 amino acids. The CDR3 DNA reads TGCGCCAGCAGCTTGGGTGGGACCGAGTATGGCTACACCTTC. It yields the protein CASSLGGTEYGYTF.

The genes are TRBV3-1 (or the pseudogene TRBV3-2) and TRBJ1-3, with unresolved D. CDR1 is LGHDT and CDR2 is YNNKEL in the germline V gene (reference sequence). The CDR3 runs to 16 residues. Trimming left V 5 bases short and J 1 base short, with 15 bases between. The CDR3 region is CASSNQQWRSGNTIYF. CDR3 nucleotide sequence: TGTGCCAGCAGCAACCAACAGTGGAGATCTGGAAACACCATATATTTT.

The chain has TRBV7-2 and TRBJ1-2, with TRBD1 identical over 7 bases. Germline V CDR1 and CDR2: SGHTA, FQGNSA. J lost 6 bases, V lost 7 bases, and 2 bases had no gene match. CDR3 length: 11 amino acids. The CDR3, as DNA: TGTGCCAGCAACGACAGGGATGGCTACACCTTC. This gives the protein CASNDRDGYTF.

CDR3 in DNA: TGTGCCAGCTCACCAGGACCACAGGGGAGAAATGAGCAGTTCTTC. It yields the protein CASSPGPQGRNEQFF. The V gene is TRBV18, the J gene TRBJ2-1; 7 bases match TRBD1. This CDR3 comprises 15 residues. Germline assignment: CDR1 KGHSH and CDR2 LQKENI. V lost 2 bases and J lost 7; bases outside the gene matches: 8.

The chain has TRBV30 and TRBJ2-1, with D unresolved. Deletions cut 8 bases from V and 12 bases from J, with 11 bases between. The CDR3 is 9 residues long. From germline, CDR1 is GTSNPN and CDR2 SVGIG (reference sequence). CDR3 sequence (DNA): TGTGCCCATACCCCGGGGCAGTTCTTC. Translation: CAHTPGQFF.

The chain has TRBV5-6 and TRBJ2-5, with D maybe TRBD2 (6 bases). Germline V lookup: CDR1 SGHDT, CDR2 YYEEEE. The CDR3 covers 12 residues. Trimming shortened V by 4 bases and J by 6 bases, and 10 bases separated the two germline ends. In DNA, the CDR3 is TGTGCCAGCAGCCCCGCGGGGCAGACCCAGTACTTC. This codes for CASSPAGQTQYF.

The chain carries TRBV5-1 and TRBJ1-6; no clear D gene. Germline V lookup: CDR1 SGHRS, CDR2 YFSETQ. This CDR3 has 14 amino acids. Trimming pared 4 bases from V and 8 bases from J, leaving 13 bases between. The CDR3 coding sequence is TGCGCCAGCAGCCCCGAAGCCTCCTATTCACCCCTCCACTTT. It encodes CASSPEASYSPLHF.

In its sample, this clone was seen a few times. The chain joins TRBV29-1 to TRBJ2-7; 9 nucleotides align to TRBD1. The V gene end was trimmed by 2 bases and the J gene end by 3 bases; junction bases not matched to a gene: 2. The germline CDR1 and CDR2 sequences are SQVTM and ANQGSEA. The CDR3 consists of 13 residues. This CDR3 is CSVELDRGYEQYF. In DNA, the CDR3 is TGCAGCGTTGAACTGGACAGGGGCTACGAGCAGTACTTC.

This clone occurred once. The chain combines TRBV13 with TRBJ2-5; tentatively, D is TRBD1 (5 bases). V gave up 1 base and J gave up 4 bases, with 10 bases separating them. This CDR3 has 14 amino acids. Germline V gene data show CDR1 as PRHDT and CDR2 as FYEKMQ (reference sequence). The CDR3 bases are TGTGCCAGCAGCTTAGCAGGGCGGCCAGAGACCCAGTACTTC. It specifies CASSLAGRPETQYF.

J is TRBJ1-1 and V is TRBV19; no firm D call. Germline V gene data show CDR1 as LNHDA and CDR2 as SQIVND (reference sequence). V was pared by 7 bases and J by 2 bases, with 11 bases between. The CDR3 runs to 13 residues. The CDR3: CASTPLGNTEAFF. CDR3 DNA sequence: TGTGCCAGTACCCCCCTCGGTAACACTGAAGCTTTCTTT.

This chain uses TRBV18 with TRBJ2-2, with TRBD1 matching 9 bases. CDR1 is KGHSH and CDR2 is LQKENI in the germline V gene. V lost 2 bases to trimming and J lost 6 bases; unmatched junction nucleotides: 4. The CDR3 sequence is 15 residues long. The CDR3 region has the DNA TGTGCCAGCTCACCAACGGGACAGGGTCCCGGGGAGCTGTTTTTT. Translating gives CASSPTGQGPGELFF.

By sample share, this clone is medium-sized. V usage is TRBV5-1 and J usage is TRBJ2-5; D ambiguous. The CDR3 has 16 residues. Germline assignment: CDR1 SGHRS and CDR2 YFSETQ. V was cut by 0 bases and J by 4 bases, with 16 bases left in between. CDR3 loop: CASSLAPLGSPETQYF. Written as DNA, the CDR3 is TGCGCCAGCAGCTTGGCTCCTCTGGGAAGCCCAGAGACCCAGTACTTC.

V gene TRBV19 combines with J gene TRBJ1-6; possible D gene TRBD1, 5 bases. Germline V lookup: CDR1 LNHDA, CDR2 SQIVND (reference sequence). CDR3 length: 14 amino acids. The ends were cut back, 3 bases at V and 7 bases at J, with 10 bases in the middle. For the CDR3, the DNA is TGTGCCAGTAGTATCGGGACTGACAATTCACCCCTCCACTTT. This sequence encodes CASSIGTDNSPLHF.

The J gene is TRBJ1-1, the V gene TRBV12-3 or TRBV12-4; D unclear. V was clipped by 7 bases and J by 1 base, with 10 bases between them. The CDR3 has 13 residues. For the CDR3, the DNA is TGTGCCAGCACCCGCAGGCGGAACACTGAAGCTTTCTTT. It codes for CASTRRRNTEAFF.